This T cell receptor (beta chain) comes out of a study of blood T cell repertoires in COVID-19. In the study overall: The United States, Italy and Spain were the sources of the acute and convalescent COVID-19 samples. The analysed material was cDNA or gDNA that came from T cells, B-cell-depleted T cells, or PBMCs.

Per germline, CDR1 MNHNS and CDR2 SASEGT. This CDR3 contains 13 residues. Trimming stripped 2 bases from V and 8 bases from J, with 12 bases between. Here immunoSEQ multiplex PCR was the method, and the copy in TCRdb shows in-frame clones only, minus some. Of under 70,000 clones in the sample, about 87% are singletons; the top ten hold about 6%. The TCR comes from a woman in her sixties or seventies with acute or convalescent COVID-19. The material sequenced was peripheral blood. The chain recombines TRBV6-1 with TRBJ1-1; D is unclear. The DNA of the CDR3 is TGTGCCAGCAGTGAATTGGTCGGGGTAGAAGCTTTCTTT. Its translation: CASSELVGVEAFF.